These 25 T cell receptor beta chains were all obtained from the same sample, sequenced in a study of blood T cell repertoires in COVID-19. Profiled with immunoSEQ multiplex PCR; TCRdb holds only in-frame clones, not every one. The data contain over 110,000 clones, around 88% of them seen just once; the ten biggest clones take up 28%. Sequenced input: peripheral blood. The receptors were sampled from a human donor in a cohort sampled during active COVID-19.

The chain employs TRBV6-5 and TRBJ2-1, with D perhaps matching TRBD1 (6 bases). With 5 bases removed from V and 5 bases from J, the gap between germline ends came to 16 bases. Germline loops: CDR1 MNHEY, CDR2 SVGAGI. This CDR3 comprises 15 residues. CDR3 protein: CASSPGQLGDNEQFF. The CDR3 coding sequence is TGTGCCAGCAGTCCTGGACAGTTAGGGGACAATGAGCAGTTCTTC.

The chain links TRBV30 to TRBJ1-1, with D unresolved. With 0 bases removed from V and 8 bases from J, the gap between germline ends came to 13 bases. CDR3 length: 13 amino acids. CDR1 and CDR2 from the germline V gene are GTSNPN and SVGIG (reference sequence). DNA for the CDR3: TGTGCCTGGAGTGTATCTTACGGAGGGGAAGCTTTCTTT. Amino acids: CAWSVSYGGEAFF.

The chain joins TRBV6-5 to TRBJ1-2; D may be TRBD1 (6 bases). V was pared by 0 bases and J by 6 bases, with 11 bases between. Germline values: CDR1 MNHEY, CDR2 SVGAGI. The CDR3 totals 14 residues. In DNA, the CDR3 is TGTGCCAGCAGTTACTCGGGGGCAGTAAATGGCTACACCTTC. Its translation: CASSYSGAVNGYTF.

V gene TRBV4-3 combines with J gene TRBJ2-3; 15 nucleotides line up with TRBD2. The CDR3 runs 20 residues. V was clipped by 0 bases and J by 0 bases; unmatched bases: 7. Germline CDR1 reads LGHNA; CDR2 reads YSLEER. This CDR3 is CASSQEGRGLAGGSTDTQYF. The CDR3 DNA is TGCGCCAGCAGCCAAGAGGGAAGGGGACTAGCGGGGGGCAGCACAGATACGCAGTATTTT.

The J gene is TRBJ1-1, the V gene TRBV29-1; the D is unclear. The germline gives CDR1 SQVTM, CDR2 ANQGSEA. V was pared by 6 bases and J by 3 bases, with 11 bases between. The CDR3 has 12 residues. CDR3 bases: TGCAGCGTAGGCAGGTGGGACACTGAAGCTTTCTTT. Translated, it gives CSVGRWDTEAFF. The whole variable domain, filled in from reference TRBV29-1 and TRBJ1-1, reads SAVISQKPSRDICQRGTSLTIQCQVDSQVTMMFWYRQQPGQSLTLIATANQGSEATYESGFVIDKFPISRPNLTFSTLTVSNMSPEDSSIYLCSVGRWDTEAFFGQGTRLTVV.

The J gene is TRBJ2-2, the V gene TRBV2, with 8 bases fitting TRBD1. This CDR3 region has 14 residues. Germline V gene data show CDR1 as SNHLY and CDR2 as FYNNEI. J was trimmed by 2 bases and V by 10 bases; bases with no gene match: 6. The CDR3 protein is CATRTGLNTGELFF. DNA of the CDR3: TGTGCCACCCGGACAGGGCTTAACACCGGGGAGCTGTTTTTT.

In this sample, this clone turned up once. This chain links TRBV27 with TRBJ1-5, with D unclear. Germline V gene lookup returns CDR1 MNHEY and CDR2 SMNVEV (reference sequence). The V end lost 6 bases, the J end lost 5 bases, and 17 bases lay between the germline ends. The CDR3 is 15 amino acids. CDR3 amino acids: CASSQDGLPYQPQHF. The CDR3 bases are TGTGCCAGCAGCCAAGACGGACTTCCTTATCAGCCCCAGCATTTT.

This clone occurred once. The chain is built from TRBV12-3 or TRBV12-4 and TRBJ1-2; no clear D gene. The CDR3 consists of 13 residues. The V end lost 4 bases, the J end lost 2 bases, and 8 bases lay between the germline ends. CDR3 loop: CASSYDTNYGYTF. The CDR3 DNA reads TGTGCCAGCAGTTATGACACCAACTATGGCTACACCTTC.

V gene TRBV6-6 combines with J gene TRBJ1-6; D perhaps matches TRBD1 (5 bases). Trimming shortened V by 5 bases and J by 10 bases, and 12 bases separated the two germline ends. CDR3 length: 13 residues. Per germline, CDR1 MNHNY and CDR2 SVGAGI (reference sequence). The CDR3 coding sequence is TGTGCCAGCAGTCCGGGGGGTCGATCACCCCTCCACTTT. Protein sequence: CASSPGGRSPLHF.

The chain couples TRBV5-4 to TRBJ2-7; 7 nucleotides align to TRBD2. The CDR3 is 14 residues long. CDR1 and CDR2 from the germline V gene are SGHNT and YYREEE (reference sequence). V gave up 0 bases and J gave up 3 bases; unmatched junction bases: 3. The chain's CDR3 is CASSLGRGDYEQYF. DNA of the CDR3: TGTGCCAGCAGCTTGGGACGGGGGGACTACGAGCAGTACTTC.

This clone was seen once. The CDR3: CASRGGIGNQPQHF. The CDR3 DNA sequence: TGTGCCAGCAGGGGAGGTATTGGCAATCAGCCCCAGCATTTT. V is TRBV6-4 and J is TRBJ1-5; no firm D call. V was shortened by 6 bases and J by 2 bases, with 11 bases between the two germline ends. CDR1 is MRHNA, CDR2 SNTAGT, per germline. The CDR3 has 14 amino acids.

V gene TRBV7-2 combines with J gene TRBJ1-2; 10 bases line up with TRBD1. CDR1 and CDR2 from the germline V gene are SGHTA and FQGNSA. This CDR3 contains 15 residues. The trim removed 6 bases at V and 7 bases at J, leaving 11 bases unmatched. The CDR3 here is CASSSDRGRSGGYTF. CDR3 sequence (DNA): TGTGCCAGCAGTTCTGACAGGGGGCGATCCGGTGGCTACACCTTC.

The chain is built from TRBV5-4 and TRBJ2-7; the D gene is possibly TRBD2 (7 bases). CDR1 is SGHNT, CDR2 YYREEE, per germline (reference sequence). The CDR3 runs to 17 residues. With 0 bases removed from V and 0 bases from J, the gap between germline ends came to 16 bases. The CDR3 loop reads CASSLEAGAAFSYEQYF. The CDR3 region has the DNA TGTGCCAGCAGCTTGGAGGCGGGGGCCGCTTTCTCCTACGAGCAGTACTTC.

The CDR3 sequence is CASSQEAQGTGELFF. CDR3 sequence (DNA): TGCGCCAGCAGCCAAGAGGCGCAGGGAACCGGGGAGCTGTTTTTT. The gene calls are TRBV4-3 and TRBJ2-2; perhaps TRBD1 as D (5 bases). From germline, CDR1 is LGHNA and CDR2 YSLEER. Deletions cut 0 bases from V and 5 bases from J, with 10 bases between. This CDR3 comprises 15 residues.

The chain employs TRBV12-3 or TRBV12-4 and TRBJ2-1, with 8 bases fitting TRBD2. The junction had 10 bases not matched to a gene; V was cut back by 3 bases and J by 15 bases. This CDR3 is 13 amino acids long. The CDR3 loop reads CASSLGAGGAPFF. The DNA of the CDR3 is TGTGCCAGCAGTTTGGGGGCGGGGGGTGCCCCGTTCTTC.

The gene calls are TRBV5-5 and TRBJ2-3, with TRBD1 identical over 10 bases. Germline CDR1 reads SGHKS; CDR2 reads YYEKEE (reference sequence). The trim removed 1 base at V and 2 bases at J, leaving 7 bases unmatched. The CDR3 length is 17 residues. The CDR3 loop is CASSLRGTGAYTDTQYF. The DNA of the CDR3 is TGTGCCAGCAGCTTGAGGGGGACAGGGGCCTACACAGATACGCAGTATTTT.

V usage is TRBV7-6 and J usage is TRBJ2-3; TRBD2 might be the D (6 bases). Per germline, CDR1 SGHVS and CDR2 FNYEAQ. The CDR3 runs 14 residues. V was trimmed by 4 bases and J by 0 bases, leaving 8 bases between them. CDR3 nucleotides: TGTGCCAGCAGCTCGGGGGTTAGCACAGATACGCAGTATTTT. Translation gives CASSSGVSTDTQYF.

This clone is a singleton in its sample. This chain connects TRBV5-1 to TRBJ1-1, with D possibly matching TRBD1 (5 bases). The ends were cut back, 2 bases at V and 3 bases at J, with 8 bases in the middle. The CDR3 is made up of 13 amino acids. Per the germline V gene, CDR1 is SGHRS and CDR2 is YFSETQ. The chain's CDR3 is CASSFGGDTEAFF. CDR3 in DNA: TGCGCCAGCAGCTTCGGAGGGGACACTGAAGCTTTCTTT. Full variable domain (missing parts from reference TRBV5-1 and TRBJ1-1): KAGVTQTPRYLIKTRGQQVTLSCSPISGHRSVSWYQQTPGQGLQFLFEYFSETQRNKGNFPGRFSGRQFSNSRSEMNVSTLELGDSALYLCASSFGGDTEAFFGQGTRLTVV.

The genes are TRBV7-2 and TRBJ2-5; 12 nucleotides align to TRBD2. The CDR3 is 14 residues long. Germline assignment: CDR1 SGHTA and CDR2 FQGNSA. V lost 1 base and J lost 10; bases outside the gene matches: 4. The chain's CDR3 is CASSLVASGGDQYF. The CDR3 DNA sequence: TGTGCCAGCAGCTTAGTGGCTAGCGGGGGGGACCAGTACTTC.

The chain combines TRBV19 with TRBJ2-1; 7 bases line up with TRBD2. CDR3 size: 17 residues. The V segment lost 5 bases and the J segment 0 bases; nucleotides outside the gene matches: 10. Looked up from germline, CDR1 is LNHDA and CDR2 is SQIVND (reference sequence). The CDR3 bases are TGTGCCAGTAGTGCCCGACTAGCCTCGAGCTCCTACAATGAGCAGTTCTTC. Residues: CASSARLASSSYNEQFF. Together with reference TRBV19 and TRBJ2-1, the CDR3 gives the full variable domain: DGGITQSPKYLFRKEGQNVTLSCEQNLNHDAMYWYRQDPGQGLRLIYYSQIVNDFQKGDIAEGYSVSREKKESFPLTVTSAQKNPTAFYLCASSARLASSSYNEQFFGPGTRLTVL.

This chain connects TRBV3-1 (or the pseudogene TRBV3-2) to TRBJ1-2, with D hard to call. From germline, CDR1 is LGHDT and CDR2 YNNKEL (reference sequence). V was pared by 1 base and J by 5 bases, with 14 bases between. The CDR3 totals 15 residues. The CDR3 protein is CASSQGYSQVYGYTF. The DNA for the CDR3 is TGTGCCAGCAGCCAAGGATACAGTCAAGTTTATGGCTACACCTTC.

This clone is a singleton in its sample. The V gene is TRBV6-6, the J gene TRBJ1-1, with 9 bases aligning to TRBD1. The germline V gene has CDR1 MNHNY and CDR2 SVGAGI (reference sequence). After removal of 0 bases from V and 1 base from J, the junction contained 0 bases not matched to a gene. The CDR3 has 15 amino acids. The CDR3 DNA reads TGTGCCAGCAGTTACTCGGGACAGGGGAACACTGAAGCTTTCTTT. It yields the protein CASSYSGQGNTEAFF.

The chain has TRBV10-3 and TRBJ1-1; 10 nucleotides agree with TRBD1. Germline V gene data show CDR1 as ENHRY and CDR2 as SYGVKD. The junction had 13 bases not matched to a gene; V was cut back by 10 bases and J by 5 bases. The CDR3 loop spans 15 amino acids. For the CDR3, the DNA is TGTGCCACCTCGACAGGGGGCACAGAAAGGACTGAAGCTTTCTTT. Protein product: CATSTGGTERTEAFF.

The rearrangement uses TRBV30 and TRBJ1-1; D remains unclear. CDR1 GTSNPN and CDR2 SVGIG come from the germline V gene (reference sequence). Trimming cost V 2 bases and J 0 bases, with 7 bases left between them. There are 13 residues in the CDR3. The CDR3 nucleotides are TGTGCCTGGAGTCACGGAGTGAACACTGAAGCTTTCTTT. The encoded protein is CAWSHGVNTEAFF.

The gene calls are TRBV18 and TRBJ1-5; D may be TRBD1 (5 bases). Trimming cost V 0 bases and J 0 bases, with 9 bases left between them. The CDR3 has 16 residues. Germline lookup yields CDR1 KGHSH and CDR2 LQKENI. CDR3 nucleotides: TGTGCCAGCTCACCACCGGGGCATACTAGCAATCAGCCCCAGCATTTT. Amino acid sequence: CASSPPGHTSNQPQHF.